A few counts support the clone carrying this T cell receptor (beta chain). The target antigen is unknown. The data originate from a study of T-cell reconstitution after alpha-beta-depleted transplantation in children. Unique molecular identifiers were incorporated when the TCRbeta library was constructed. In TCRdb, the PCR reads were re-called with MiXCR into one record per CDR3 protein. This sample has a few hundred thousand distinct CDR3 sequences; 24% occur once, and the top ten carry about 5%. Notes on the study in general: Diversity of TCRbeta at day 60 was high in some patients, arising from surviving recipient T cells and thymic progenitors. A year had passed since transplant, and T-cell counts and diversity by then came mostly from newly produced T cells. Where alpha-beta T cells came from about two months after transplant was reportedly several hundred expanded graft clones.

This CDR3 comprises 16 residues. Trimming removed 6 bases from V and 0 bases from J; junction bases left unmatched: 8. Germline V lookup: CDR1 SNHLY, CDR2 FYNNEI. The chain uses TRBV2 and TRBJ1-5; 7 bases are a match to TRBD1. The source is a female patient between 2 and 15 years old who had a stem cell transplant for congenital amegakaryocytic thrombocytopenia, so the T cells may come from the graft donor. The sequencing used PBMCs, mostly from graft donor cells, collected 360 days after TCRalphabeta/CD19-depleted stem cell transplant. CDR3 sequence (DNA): TGTGCCAGCAGGAGGACAGGAGCTTATAGCAATCAGCCCCAGCATTTT. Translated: CASRRTGAYSNQPQHF. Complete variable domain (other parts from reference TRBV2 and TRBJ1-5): EPEVTQTPSHQVTQMGQEVILRCVPISNHLYFYWYRQILGQKVEFLVSFYNNEISEKSEIFDDQFSVERPDGSNFTLKIRSTKLEDSAMYFCASRRTGAYSNQPQHFGDGTRLSIL.